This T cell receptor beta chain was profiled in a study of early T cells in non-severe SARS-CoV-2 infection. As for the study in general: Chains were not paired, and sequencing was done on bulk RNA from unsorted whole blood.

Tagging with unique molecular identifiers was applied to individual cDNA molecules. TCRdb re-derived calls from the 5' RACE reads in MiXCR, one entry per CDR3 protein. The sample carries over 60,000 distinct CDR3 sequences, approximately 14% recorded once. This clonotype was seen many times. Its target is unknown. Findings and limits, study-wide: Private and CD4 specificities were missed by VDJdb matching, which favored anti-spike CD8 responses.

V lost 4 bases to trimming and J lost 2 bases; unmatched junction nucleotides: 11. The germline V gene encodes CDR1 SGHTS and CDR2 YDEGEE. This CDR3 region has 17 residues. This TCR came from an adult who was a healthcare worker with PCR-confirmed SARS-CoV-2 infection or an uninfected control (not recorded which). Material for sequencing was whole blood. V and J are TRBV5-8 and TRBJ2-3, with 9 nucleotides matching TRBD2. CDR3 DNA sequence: TGTGCCAGCAGCCCCAGTCCGGAGCGGGGGGCCACAGATACGCAGTATTTT. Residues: CASSPSPERGATDTQYF.